A single sample gave rise to the 8 T cell receptor beta chains below, sequenced in a study of T cell responses to AZD1222 COVID-19 vaccine. Some clones are missing from TCRdb's copy, which holds only in-frame ones; the method was immunoSEQ multiplex PCR. The sample includes 150,000 to 200,000 clones, over 85% seen only once; the top ten take roughly 3.9%. Source: peripheral blood, taken on day 0 of AZD1222 vaccination. The source of these receptors is an adult in good health.

The chain employs TRBV11-2 and TRBJ2-3, with 8 positions matching TRBD1. Germline lookup yields CDR1 SGHAT and CDR2 FQNNGV. This CDR3 contains 17 residues. Trimming removed 0 bases from V and 2 bases from J; junction bases left unmatched: 7. CDR3 sequence: CASSLDMAGGFTDTQYF. The CDR3 DNA reads TGTGCCAGCAGCTTAGATATGGCAGGGGGCTTCACAGATACGCAGTATTTT.

J is TRBJ2-3 and V is TRBV7-6; 14 positions agree with TRBD2. The CDR3 sequence is 18 residues long. CDR1 is SGHVS, CDR2 FNYEAQ, per germline. J was trimmed by 5 bases and V by 0 bases; bases with no gene match: 7. CDR3: CASSLAVGTSGSVDTQYF. The CDR3 nucleotides read TGTGCCAGCAGCTTAGCGGTGGGGACTAGCGGGAGCGTAGATACGCAGTATTTT.

CDR3 loop: CASATQGTGELFF. For the CDR3, the DNA is TGTGCCAGTGCCACCCAGGGTACCGGGGAGCTGTTTTTT. The chain employs TRBV11-3 and TRBJ2-2; maybe TRBD1 (5 bases). The CDR3 length is 13 residues. CDR1 is SGHNT, CDR2 YENEEA, per germline. Between the trimmed V and J ends, which lost 9 bases and 5 bases, there was a span of 13 bases.

The DNA for the CDR3 is TGTGCCAGCAGTAGACAGGAAAATGAAAAACTGTTTTTT. This encodes CASSRQENEKLFF. The gene calls are TRBV25-1 and TRBJ1-4; D might be TRBD1 (6 bases). Germline CDR1 and CDR2: MGHDK and SYGVNS. The CDR3 contains 13 residues. V gave up 5 bases and J gave up 5 bases, with 9 bases separating them.

The chain couples TRBV7-9 to TRBJ1-4; D ambiguous. CDR1 is SEHNR and CDR2 is FQNEAQ in the germline V gene (reference sequence). The CDR3 covers 12 residues. Trimming pared 3 bases from V and 8 bases from J, leaving 7 bases between. CDR3 residues: CASSFIGEKLFF. The CDR3 region has the DNA TGTGCCAGCAGCTTTATCGGGGAAAAACTGTTTTTT.

This chain uses TRBV12-3 or TRBV12-4 with TRBJ1-2; D uncertain. V was pared by 4 bases and J by 2 bases, with 2 bases between. The CDR3 is 11 amino acids. CDR3 DNA sequence: TGTGCCAGCAGTTCCAACTATGGCTACACCTTC. It yields the protein CASSSNYGYTF.

The rearrangement uses TRBV7-9 and TRBJ1-1, with D unclear. The V and J ends lost 0 bases and 3 bases respectively, with 5 bases between them. This CDR3 contains 13 residues. Germline CDR1 is SEHNR and CDR2 is FQNEAQ (reference sequence). CDR3: CASSLAQHTEAFF. DNA of the CDR3: TGTGCCAGCAGCTTAGCGCAGCACACTGAAGCTTTCTTT. Together with reference TRBV7-9 and TRBJ1-1, the CDR3 gives the full variable domain: DTGVSQNPRHKITKRGQNVTFRCDPISEHNRLYWYRQTLGQGPEFLTYFQNEAQLEKSRLLSDRFSAERPKGSFSTLEIQRTEQGDSAMYLCASSLAQHTEAFFGQGTRLTVV.

The chain uses TRBV18 and TRBJ2-2; the D is unclear. The CDR3 is 15 amino acids. V dropped 4 bases and J dropped 2 bases, with 11 bases sitting between them. Germline loops: CDR1 KGHSH, CDR2 LQKENI. CDR3 amino acids: CASSRSGPNTGELFF. The DNA for the CDR3 is TGTGCCAGCTCACGGTCAGGCCCAAACACCGGGGAGCTGTTTTTT.